This T cell receptor (beta chain) was obtained from a study of response to subunit inactivated influenza vaccine. MiXCR, applied by TCRdb to the RT-PCR reads, yields one record per CDR3 protein. This sample carries 560,000 or so distinct CDR3 sequences, 7.6% of them seen once, and the ten largest clones take 10% to 15%. Study-wide points: After each seasonal influenza vaccination, few new T cells are recruited, the authors suggested.

V lost 0 bases and J lost 13, with 19 bases in between. The CDR3 consists of 15 residues. Germline-derived CDR1 and CDR2 are LGHNA and YSLEER. There are many counts of this clonotype. Its specificity is unknown. This receptor was taken from a man in his fifties or sixties who received an inactivated influenza vaccine. Source: PBMCs from blood, taken 23 months after vaccination. The gene calls are TRBV4-3 and TRBJ2-1; D unresolved. CDR3 region: CASSQDWVPNENQFF. CDR3 sequence (DNA): TGCGCCAGCAGCCAAGATTGGGTTCCCAATGAGAATCAGTTCTTC.